This record looks at one T cell receptor (beta chain) sequence and its context. The data originate from a study of blood T cell repertoires in COVID-19. Study overall: There were acute and convalescent COVID-19 samples, and they came from the United States, Italy and Spain. From T cells, B-cell-depleted T cells, or PBMCs came the material, which was cDNA or gDNA.

The authors' processing: Reference gene primer amplification gave estimated nucleated cell counts. Clones were read by immunoSEQ multiplex PCR, and TCRdb kept only the in-frame ones, dropping some. V and J calls and clone size are copied from that table; D and trimming were computed from the DNA. The data contain fewer than 150,000 clones, 85% to 90% of them seen just once; the ten biggest clones take up over 5%. Germline CDR1 reads SGHRS; CDR2 reads YFSETQ. The CDR3 has 14 residues. Trimming shortened V by 3 bases and J by 0 bases, and 10 bases separated the two germline ends. The rearrangement links TRBV5-1 to TRBJ2-7; D remains ambiguous. The TCR originated in a human donor in a cohort sampled during active COVID-19. Material for sequencing was peripheral blood. For the CDR3, the DNA is TGCGCCAGCAGCTCTCACGCGAGCTCCTACGAGCAGTACTTC. It encodes CASSSHASSYEQYF.